This T cell receptor (beta chain) comes out of a study of cytomegalovirus exposure and HLA in healthy donors. The CDR3 covers 15 residues. V shed 1 base and J shed 4 bases, with 11 bases lying between them. The germline gives CDR1 MNHEY, CDR2 SMNVEV (reference sequence). Regarding donors, all were healthy bone marrow donors. Study-level findings and limits: Later genetic work tied a missense DCLRE1C variant to beta-chain V and J trimming. Across donors, sequencing depth was assumed by presence/absence analyses to be roughly uniform.

Note on this clone: What it recognizes is unknown.

The PCR ran on 60 Vbeta and 13 Jbeta primers. Clones were read by immunoSEQ multiplex PCR, and TCRdb kept only the in-frame ones, dropping some. The table lists approximately 170,000 clones, 68% of them singletons. The sample was PBMCs. The V gene is TRBV27, the J gene TRBJ1-5; D is ambiguous. The receptor was derived from a woman aged 40 to 50 in good health and CMV-seropositive. CDR3 bases: TGTGCCAGCAGTTTATTAGCCGGCGGTAATCAGCCCCAGCATTTT. It translates to CASSLLAGGNQPQHF.